Listed below are T cell receptor beta chains from one sample, sequenced in a study of blood T cells in healthy people across ages. TCRdb reprocessed the 5' RACE reads with MiXCR, giving one entry per CDR3 protein. The sample contains 1 million or so distinct CDR3 sequences, roughly a quarter of which appear only once. These data were also reused for a study on T cells of mothers and their children.

The sequenced sample was blood. Source of these receptors: a girl aged 2-9 years in good health. CDR3s include the opening cysteine and the closing phenylalanine or tryptophan. Each record gives: CDR3 DNA, CDR3 protein, clone size, V gene, J gene, D gene. The D gene is left open where the match is weak. Size is omitted from some rows. Given values are once, few, many or a class for expanded clones.

CDR3 DNA: TGTGCCAGCAGTCATGAAGGGGCGGGGGGCGAAAAACTGTTTTTT; CDR3 protein: CASSHEGAGGEKLFF; clone size: -; V gene: TRBV6-6; J gene: TRBJ1-4; D gene: -
CDR3 DNA: TGTGCCAGCAGCCACCCCGGACAGGCCAACGTCCTGACTTTC; CDR3 protein: CASSHPGQANVLTF; clone size: few; V gene: TRBV7-9; J gene: TRBJ2-6; D gene: -
CDR3 DNA: TGCAGTGCTAGACCGGGGGGGATTCGGGCATCGAGCGGCTACACCTTC; CDR3 protein: CSARPGGIRASSGYTF; clone size: few; V gene: TRBV20-1; J gene: TRBJ1-2; D gene: -
CDR3 DNA: TGCAGCGCTGTCCCAGGACTTCACTCCTACAATGAGCAGTTCTTC; CDR3 protein: CSAVPGLHSYNEQFF; clone size: -; V gene: TRBV29-1; J gene: TRBJ2-1; D gene: -
CDR3 DNA: TGTGCCAGCTCCCAAAGGACTAGCGGGAGCCTCATCGAGCAGTACTTC; CDR3 protein: CASSQRTSGSLIEQYF; clone size: -; V gene: TRBV18; J gene: TRBJ2-7; D gene: TRBD2
CDR3 DNA: TGCGCCAGCAGCTGGGGACTAGCGGGAGGGGAGTACTTC; CDR3 protein: CASSWGLAGGEYF; clone size: few; V gene: TRBV5-1; J gene: TRBJ2-4; D gene: TRBD2
CDR3 DNA: TGTGCCACCAGCAGAGATCTCGGCCCTCAGAGTGAGCAGTTCTTC; CDR3 protein: CATSRDLGPQSEQFF; clone size: -; V gene: TRBV15; J gene: TRBJ2-1; D gene: -
CDR3 DNA: TGCGCCAGCAGCCAAACCGGGACAAACACTGAAGCTTTCTTT; CDR3 protein: CASSQTGTNTEAFF; clone size: -; V gene: TRBV5-1; J gene: TRBJ1-1; D gene: -
CDR3 DNA: TGTGCCAGCAGCCAGGGGACTCCTGGGAGCTCTGGGGCCAACGTCCTGACTTTC; CDR3 protein: CASSQGTPGSSGANVLTF; clone size: -; V gene: TRBV7-9; J gene: TRBJ2-6; D gene: -
CDR3 DNA: TGTGCCAGCAGTTACTCATGTCAAGTCCGGAGGGAGACCCAGTACTTC; CDR3 protein: CASSYSCQVRRETQYF; clone size: few; V gene: TRBV6-5; J gene: TRBJ2-5; D gene: -
CDR3 DNA: TGCAGTGCTAGTCACTCTGGGGCCAACGTCCTGACTTTC; CDR3 protein: CSASHSGANVLTF; clone size: -; V gene: TRBV20-1; J gene: TRBJ2-6; D gene: -
CDR3 DNA: TGTGCTAGCAGCTTACCAGAGAAGGTCAGAATAGGGAACAATGAGCAGTTCTTC; CDR3 protein: CASSLPEKVRIGNNEQFF; clone size: -; V gene: TRBV7-7; J gene: TRBJ2-1; D gene: -
CDR3 DNA: TGTGCCAGCAGTTTGGGGTCGGTAGGTTACGAGCAGTACTTC; CDR3 protein: CASSLGSVGYEQYF; clone size: -; V gene: TRBV27; J gene: TRBJ2-7; D gene: -
CDR3 DNA: TGTGCCAGCAGCTCCGGACAGGCGAACACCGGGGAGCTGTTTTTT; CDR3 protein: CASSSGQANTGELFF; clone size: few; V gene: TRBV7-3; J gene: TRBJ2-2; D gene: TRBD1
CDR3 DNA: TGTGCCAGCAGTTTTGGTCACAGGGGCGCTGACTATGGCTACACCTTC; CDR3 protein: CASSFGHRGADYGYTF; clone size: -; V gene: TRBV12-3/TRBV12-4; J gene: TRBJ1-2; D gene: TRBD1
CDR3 DNA: TGCGCCAGCAGTCTGACAGATACTATAGACCAGTACTTC; CDR3 protein: CASSLTDTIDQYF; clone size: few; V gene: TRBV4-1; J gene: TRBJ2-5; D gene: -
CDR3 DNA: TGTGCCACCAAGGCCGGACGGCTTGCCTCTGGGGCCAACGTCCTGACTTTC; CDR3 protein: CATKAGRLASGANVLTF; clone size: -; V gene: TRBV6-1; J gene: TRBJ2-6; D gene: -
CDR3 DNA: TGTGCCAGCAACGGCGCCATAGCCAAAAACATTCAGTACTTC; CDR3 protein: CASNGAIAKNIQYF; clone size: few; V gene: TRBV28; J gene: TRBJ2-4; D gene: -
CDR3 DNA: TGTGCCAGCAGCCAAGTCGGGGGTATCACAGATACGCAGTATTTT; CDR3 protein: CASSQVGGITDTQYF; clone size: -; V gene: TRBV3-1; J gene: TRBJ2-3; D gene: -
CDR3 DNA: TGTGCCAGCAGTGCCACAGATGAAGCTTTCTTT; CDR3 protein: CASSATDEAFF; clone size: -; V gene: TRBV2; J gene: TRBJ1-1; D gene: -
CDR3 DNA: TGTGCCAGCAGCCCCCCGGACAGGGAGGCTACTGAAGCTTTCTTT; CDR3 protein: CASSPPDREATEAFF; clone size: few; V gene: TRBV28; J gene: TRBJ1-1; D gene: TRBD1
CDR3 DNA: TGCAGGCCACCTGAGACTAGCGGAGTGGAGGTAGGAGAGACCCAGTACTTC; CDR3 protein: CRPPETSGVEVGETQYF; clone size: -; V gene: TRBV29-1; J gene: TRBJ2-5; D gene: TRBD2
CDR3 DNA: TGCAGCGCTGGGCTTGGTGAGAGGCCAACAGGGGATGAGCAGTTCTTC; CDR3 protein: CSAGLGERPTGDEQFF; clone size: -; V gene: TRBV29-1; J gene: TRBJ2-1; D gene: TRBD1
CDR3 DNA: TGTGCCAGCAGCTTGAGGTTTAGCGGCATAACCTACGAGCAGTACTTC; CDR3 protein: CASSLRFSGITYEQYF; clone size: few; V gene: TRBV11-2; J gene: TRBJ2-7; D gene: -
CDR3 DNA: TGTGCCAGCAGTAATCTGCTTTATGGCTACACCTTC; CDR3 protein: CASSNLLYGYTF; clone size: few; V gene: TRBV6-5; J gene: TRBJ1-2; D gene: -
CDR3 DNA: TGTGCCAGCAGTTTTAACTTCGGGGGTGAGCAGTTCTTC; CDR3 protein: CASSFNFGGEQFF; clone size: -; V gene: TRBV12-3/TRBV12-4; J gene: TRBJ2-1; D gene: -
CDR3 DNA: TGTGCCAGCAGCTTAATACTTACTAGCGGGAGGGGGGAGCAGTTCTTC; CDR3 protein: CASSLILTSGRGEQFF; clone size: few; V gene: TRBV7-6; J gene: TRBJ2-1; D gene: TRBD2
CDR3 DNA: -; CDR3 protein: CASSFGQGTLFSF; clone size: -; V gene: TRBV12-3/TRBV12-4; J gene: TRBJ1-2; D gene: -
CDR3 DNA: TGCAGTGCTAGAGCTCCCGGGGCAGGGGGTATGAACACTGAAGCTTTCTTT; CDR3 protein: CSARAPGAGGMNTEAFF; clone size: -; V gene: TRBV20-1; J gene: TRBJ1-1; D gene: TRBD1
CDR3 DNA: TGTGCCAACGCCCGTCCGGGCGGCTACACCTTC; CDR3 protein: CANARPGGYTF; clone size: -; V gene: TRBV2; J gene: TRBJ1-2; D gene: -
CDR3 DNA: TGCAGCGTTGGGCTAACAGGGGGCGGTGAGCAGTTCTTC; CDR3 protein: CSVGLTGGGEQFF; clone size: -; V gene: TRBV29-1; J gene: TRBJ2-1; D gene: TRBD1
CDR3 DNA: TGTGCCAGCAGCTTCTCAATAGTGCCAGAGACCCAGTACTTC; CDR3 protein: CASSFSIVPETQYF; clone size: -; V gene: TRBV7-9; J gene: TRBJ2-5; D gene: -
CDR3 DNA: TGTGCCAGCAGCTTTAGACTAGCGGGAGTTAGCGATGAGCAGTTCTTC; CDR3 protein: CASSFRLAGVSDEQFF; clone size: -; V gene: TRBV7-9; J gene: TRBJ2-1; D gene: TRBD2
CDR3 DNA: TGCGCCAGCAGCCAAGATAGGGCAGGGACGACTGAAGCTTTCTTT; CDR3 protein: CASSQDRAGTTEAFF; clone size: once; V gene: TRBV4-3; J gene: TRBJ1-1; D gene: -